The 2 T cell receptor beta chains presented below share a single source sample, sequenced in a study of T-cell memory formation after mild COVID-19. TCRdb itself ran the 5' RACE reads through MiXCR, one entry per CDR3 protein. The sample lists 280,000 or so distinct CDR3 sequences, approximately 8% occurring once. The sequencing input was PBMCs or a T cell subset sorted from them (not recorded which). Receptors originate from a man aged 18 to 29 who had mild COVID-19 (a few samples of this study predate the infection). Cell type and time point are not known.

Ten or more counts support this clonotype. V gene TRBV29-1 combines with J gene TRBJ2-7, with 8 bases aligning to TRBD1. CDR1 is SQVTM and CDR2 is ANQGSEA in the germline V gene. This CDR3 comprises 12 residues. The V gene end was trimmed by 3 bases and the J gene end by 5 bases; junction bases not matched to a gene: 3. The CDR3 DNA reads TGCAGCGTTGACGACAGGGGCGACGAGCAGTACTTC. Its protein is CSVDDRGDEQYF.

This clonotype has at least ten counts. No conserved phenylalanine or tryptophan ends this CDR3, so it is likely a read error. No DNA is shown, since the ends of the CDR3 on it are uncertain; the CDR3 is the one TCRdb lists. The gene calls are TRBV30 and TRBJ2-7; TRBD1, the table's D call, lacks a check against the DNA. With termini counted, the CDR3 has 8 amino acids. Germline values: CDR1 GTSNPN, CDR2 SVGIG (reference sequence). The CDR3 reads CAWSVSPP.